The clone carrying this T cell receptor beta chain was recorded at least ten times. Its antigen is currently unknown. A read error may account for a junction end that differs from germline. Unique molecular identifiers tagged individual cDNA molecules. TCRdb used MiXCR to reprocess the 5' RACE reads, holding one entry per CDR3 protein. The sample has roughly 51,000 distinct CDR3 sequences; around 10% are singletons. The source of the sample is a study of early T cells in non-severe SARS-CoV-2 infection. Study findings and constraints: CD4 and private specificities were missed by VDJdb matching, which favored anti-spike CD8 responses.

CDR3 length: 15 amino acids. CDR1 is MNHEY and CDR2 is SVGAGI in the germline V gene. The chain links TRBV6-5 to TRBJ1-1; 9 positions match TRBD1. The TCR sequence derives from an adult who was a healthcare worker with PCR-confirmed SARS-CoV-2 infection or an uninfected control (not recorded which). The source material was whole blood. CDR3 sequence reads: CASSWDRAKGTEVFF. CDR3 DNA sequence: TGTGCCAGCAGTTGGGACAGGGCAAAGGGTACTGAAGTTTTCTTT.